These 20 T cell receptor beta chains came from one sample sequenced in a study of metastatic and nonmetastatic thyroid tumors. MiXCR reprocessed the PCR reads for TCRdb. The table has 7,700 or so clones, over 25% seen once. All patients reached thyroid surgery having received no treatment beforehand. The sequenced material came from adjacent normal tissue. These receptors were obtained from a male donor with papillary thyroid cancer or a benign thyroid nodule (not recorded which). Some clones in this sample may be carry-over from other donors' samples.

V and J are TRBV16 and TRBJ2-5; the D gene could be TRBD1 or TRBD2 (5 bases each). V lost 4 bases, J lost 3 bases, and 18 bases lay in between. The CDR3 runs to 16 residues. The germline V gene encodes CDR1 KGHSY and CDR2 FQNENV. The CDR3 reads CASSRRDPIWEETQYF. CDR3 DNA: TGTGCCAGCAGCCGCCGGGACCCCATATGGGAAGAGACCCAGTACTTC.

The V gene is TRBV6-2 or TRBV6-3, the J gene TRBJ2-6; possibly TRBD2 for D (5 bases). Trimming pared 0 bases from V and 0 bases from J, leaving 18 bases between. CDR1 MNHEY and CDR2 SVGEGT come from the germline V gene. This CDR3 has 20 amino acids. The CDR3 bases are TGTGCCAGCAGTTACTCGTTTCCCGGACTCTCCAACTCTGGGGCCAACGTCCTGACTTTC. Translation gives CASSYSFPGLSNSGANVLTF.

The chain carries TRBV20-1 and TRBJ1-2; D possibly corresponds to TRBD1 (5 bases). This CDR3 is 14 amino acids long. Germline V gives CDR1 DFQATT, CDR2 SNEGSKA (reference sequence). V was pared by 1 base and J by 2 bases, with 11 bases between. In DNA form, the CDR3 reads TGCAGTGCTAGAGCTGAGGGGCCCAACTATGGCTACACCTTC. It translates to CSARAEGPNYGYTF.

In its sample, this clone is medium-sized (0.01 to 0.1%). This chain joins TRBV5-1 and TRBJ1-1, with TRBD1 matching over 7 bases. CDR3 length: 15 residues. Germline CDR1 and CDR2: SGHRS and YFSETQ. Trimming at V came to 0 bases and at J to 1 base, leaving 3 bases not matched to a gene. CDR3 sequence reads: CASSLGQGSNTEAFF. The DNA of the CDR3 is TGCGCCAGCAGCTTGGGACAGGGCTCGAACACTGAAGCTTTCTTT.

At least ten counts were recorded for this clone. The chain is built from TRBV12-3 or TRBV12-4 and TRBJ2-5; 8 bases agree with TRBD2. The CDR3 covers 13 residues. V dropped 6 bases and J dropped 7; count of bases not matched to a gene: 7. The CDR3 loop is CASSSGGPTTQYF. The CDR3, as DNA: TGTGCCAGCAGCTCGGGAGGGCCGACGACCCAGTACTTC.

On this clone itself: An end of the junction does not agree with germline; a read error may underlie this. V is TRBV12-5 and J is TRBJ2-3; 10 positions match TRBD2. Germline V gene sequence: CDR1 LGHNT, CDR2 FRNRAP. The CDR3 is 21 residues long. The CDR3 protein is CASGSTRNLGLAWLSTDTRYF. The CDR3 DNA is TGTGCTAGTGGTTCAACCCGAAACCTGGGACTAGCGTGGCTAAGCACAGATACGCGGTATTTT. Combining the CDR3 with reference TRBV12-5 and TRBJ2-3 gives the whole variable domain DARVTQTPRHKVTEMGQEVTMRCQPILGHNTVFWYRQTMMQGLELLAYFRNRAPLDDSGMPKDRFSAEMPDATLATLKIQPSEPRDSAVYFCASGSTRNLGLAWLSTDTRYFGPGTRLTVL.

This clone ranks as medium-sized. The genes are TRBV7-2 and TRBJ2-1; the match to TRBD2 covers 12 bases. Germline CDR1 and CDR2: SGHTA and FQGNSA. The CDR3 contains 15 residues. Trimming cost V 5 bases and J 4 bases; bases outside gene matches: 3. The CDR3 loop reads CASSRTSGEYNEQFF. The CDR3 nucleotides read TGTGCCAGCAGCCGGACTAGCGGGGAGTACAATGAGCAGTTCTTC.

This clone counts as medium-sized. The genes are TRBV10-2 and TRBJ2-5; the D gene is possibly TRBD2 (5 bases). This CDR3 contains 18 residues. Trimming took 3 bases from V and 2 from J, leaving 22 bases between them. Germline CDR1 is WSHSY and CDR2 is SAAADI. For the CDR3, the DNA is TGCGCCAGCAGTGACCCGGGTTTACGTGCGGGCGGACAAGAGACCCAGTACTTC. Translation: CASSDPGLRAGGQETQYF.

This clone is large. The CDR3 protein is CASRQGSGNTIYF. The CDR3 region has the DNA TGTGCCAGCAGGCAGGGCTCTGGAAACACCATATATTTT. The J gene is TRBJ1-3, the V gene TRBV6-1; TRBD1 is a possible D gene (5 bases). V dropped 6 bases and J dropped 0 bases, with 6 bases sitting between them. The CDR3 is 13 amino acids. Germline lookup yields CDR1 MNHNS and CDR2 SASEGT.

The J gene is TRBJ2-2, the V gene TRBV20-1, with TRBD1 matching 8 bases. Germline CDR1 is DFQATT and CDR2 is SNEGSKA (reference sequence). The CDR3 has 14 residues. V lost 2 bases and J lost 7; bases outside the gene matches: 6. The DNA for the CDR3 is TGCAGTGCTAGACGGGCAGGGGGCAGCGGGGAGCTGTTTTTT. It encodes CSARRAGGSGELFF.

On this clone: The junction differs from germline at one of its ends, possibly a read error. CDR3 sequence: CASSPQSSEQYF. Written as DNA, the CDR3 is TGTGCCAGCAGCCCTCAGTCCTCCGAGCAGTACTTC. The V call is TRBV6-1, the J call TRBJ2-7; D unresolved. From germline, CDR1 is MNHNS and CDR2 SASEGT. This CDR3 is built from 12 residues.

This clone showed up many times. The gene calls are TRBV7-9 and TRBJ2-5, with TRBD2 matching 10 bases. The CDR3 runs to 15 residues. Germline CDR1 reads SEHNR; CDR2 reads FQNEAQ (reference sequence). J gave up 3 bases and V 4 bases, and 5 bases lay outside the gene matches. The CDR3 coding sequence is TGTGCCAGCAGCTCCACGAGCGGGGGGGAAGAGACCCAGTACTTC. Protein: CASSSTSGGEETQYF.

This chain joins TRBV5-1 and TRBJ2-2; possible D gene TRBD2, 7 bases. From germline, CDR1 is SGHRS and CDR2 YFSETQ. CDR3 length equals 16 residues. Trimming pared 4 bases from V and 5 bases from J, leaving 18 bases between. CDR3 coding DNA: TGCGCCAGCAGCAATGACCGGGGGGCGTGGACCGGGGAGCTGTTTTTT. Translated: CASSNDRGAWTGELFF.

This chain joins TRBV20-1 and TRBJ1-1; 7 nucleotides match TRBD1. Per the germline V gene, CDR1 is DFQATT and CDR2 is SNEGSKA (reference sequence). The CDR3 runs 14 residues. V gave up 3 bases and J gave up 3 bases; unmatched junction bases: 7. CDR3 residues: CSARDRFLYTEAFF. Here the CDR3 DNA reads TGCAGTGCTAGGGACAGGTTTTTGTACACTGAAGCTTTCTTT.

The rearrangement uses TRBV5-1 and TRBJ2-3; 7 bases map to TRBD1. This CDR3 comprises 18 residues. Per the germline V gene, CDR1 is SGHRS and CDR2 is YFSETQ. J lost 0 bases, V lost 0 bases, and 10 bases had no gene match. The CDR3 reads CASSLDPRSGGSTDTQYF. The CDR3 nucleotides read TGCGCCAGCAGCTTGGATCCTCGGTCAGGGGGTAGCACAGATACGCAGTATTTT.

Turning to this clone: The sample holds other DNA sequences that translate to the same CDR3. The J gene is TRBJ2-7, the V gene TRBV27; D is ambiguous. Trimming pared 6 bases from V and 2 bases from J, leaving 17 bases between. Germline CDR1 reads MNHEY; CDR2 reads SMNVEV (reference sequence). The CDR3 spans 15 residues. The CDR3 DNA reads TGTGCCAGCAGCCCTACCTACTCCTTGGCCTACGAGCAGTACTTC. Translating gives CASSPTYSLAYEQYF.

This clone was counted only a few times. The rearrangement uses TRBV6-1 and TRBJ2-7; no clear D. Deletions cut 2 bases from V and 6 bases from J, with 17 bases between. Germline CDR1 is MNHNS and CDR2 is SASEGT. This CDR3 is 15 amino acids long. This CDR3 is CASSESGLSPSEQYF. CDR3 sequence (DNA): TGTGCCAGCAGTGAATCGGGTCTGTCCCCCTCCGAGCAGTACTTC.

As to this clone: A junction end diverges from the germline sequence, so it may reflect a read error. This chain's CDR3 is CASSVGPGTRVNEQFF. The CDR3 DNA is TGTGCCAGCAGTGTAGGTCCCGGGACTAGGGTCAATGAGCAGTTCTTC. J is TRBJ2-1 and V is TRBV9, with TRBD2 matching 8 bases. This CDR3 region has 16 residues. Per germline, CDR1 SGDLS and CDR2 YYNGEE.

The V gene is TRBV28, the J gene TRBJ1-3, with TRBD1 identical over 7 bases. CDR1 and CDR2 from the germline V gene are MDHEN and SYDVKM. The length of the CDR3 is 15 residues. J gave up 11 bases and V 3 bases, and 13 bases lay outside the gene matches. For the CDR3, the DNA is TGTGCCAGCAGTTTTACGGGACAGACTGGAGACGCCATATATTTT. Protein: CASSFTGQTGDAIYF.

This clone qualifies as medium-sized (0.01 to 0.1%). The rearrangement joins TRBV12-3 or TRBV12-4 to TRBJ2-5; maybe TRBD1 (6 bases). CDR3 length: 14 residues. V lost 4 bases and J 4 bases, leaving 13 bases between the germline ends. The CDR3 loop is CASSSSTGSETQYF. For the CDR3, the DNA is TGTGCCAGCAGTTCTTCAACAGGGTCAGAGACCCAGTACTTC.